These 26 T cell receptor beta chains share one sample of origin, sequenced in a study of OX40 agonist ivuxolimab in advanced cancers. Assay used: immunoSEQ multiplex PCR; TCRdb lists only in-frame clones, some missing. This table has 120,000 or so clones, approximately 92% appearing once. This specimen was CD4+ or CD8+ T cells sorted from blood, taken in a trial of the OX40 agonist ivuxolimab. These receptors all stem from an adult with an advanced solid tumor such as melanoma, head and neck, liver or kidney cancer.

The V gene is TRBV5-1, the J gene TRBJ2-3; D is undetermined. This CDR3 has 15 amino acids. CDR1 and CDR2 (germline): SGHRS, YFSETQ. V lost 0 bases to trimming and J lost 2 bases, with 10 bases between them. As DNA, the CDR3 is TGCGCCAGCAGCTTGGAAGGGATCCCCACAGATACGCAGTATTTT. This gives the protein CASSLEGIPTDTQYF.

The V gene is TRBV19, the J gene TRBJ1-5; D may be TRBD1 (5 bases). Germline CDR1 LNHDA, CDR2 SQIVND (reference sequence). This CDR3 has 15 amino acids. Trimming took 5 bases from V and 0 from J, leaving 11 bases between them. CDR3 protein: CASSLEGHSNQPQHF. As DNA, the CDR3 is TGTGCCAGTAGTCTCGAGGGGCATAGCAATCAGCCCCAGCATTTT.

The chain carries TRBV19 and TRBJ2-1; no clear D gene. Trimming pared 3 bases from V and 0 bases from J, leaving 9 bases between. The CDR3 has 15 residues. In germline, CDR1 is LNHDA, CDR2 SQIVND (reference sequence). For the CDR3, the DNA is TGTGCCAGTAGTATGACCGTTAACTCCTACAATGAGCAGTTCTTC. This translates into CASSMTVNSYNEQFF.

The chain employs TRBV28 and TRBJ1-1; no definite D call. Germline V gene lookup returns CDR1 MDHEN and CDR2 SYDVKM. V was clipped by 8 bases and J by 5 bases, with 15 bases between them. The CDR3 length is 13 residues. This CDR3 reads CASLLNDLTEAFF. The CDR3 DNA follows: TGTGCCAGCCTTCTCAACGACTTGACTGAAGCTTTCTTT.

V is TRBV19 and J is TRBJ1-5, with 7 bases fitting TRBD1. After removal of 5 bases from V and 4 bases from J, the junction contained 11 bases not matched to a gene. This CDR3 has 16 residues. Germline CDR1 is LNHDA and CDR2 is SQIVND (reference sequence). The CDR3 region is CASSVSTGEGNQPQHF. The CDR3 nucleotides read TGTGCCAGTAGTGTTTCCACAGGGGAAGGTAATCAGCCCCAGCATTTT.

This chain connects TRBV18 to TRBJ2-2, with D unclear. The CDR3 spans 17 residues. V was clipped by 3 bases and J by 1 base, with 15 bases between them. Germline V lookup: CDR1 KGHSH, CDR2 LQKENI. The CDR3 loop reads CASSPVRLSGNTGELFF. Here the CDR3 DNA reads TGTGCCAGCTCACCGGTCCGCCTTTCGGGGAACACCGGGGAGCTGTTTTTT.

This sequence joins TRBV6-5 and TRBJ1-4, with a tentative D call TRBD1 (6 bases). Germline V lookup: CDR1 MNHEY, CDR2 SVGAGI. The CDR3 covers 14 residues. V was clipped by 6 bases and J by 8 bases, with 16 bases between them. CDR3 residues: CASSLRGAQEKLFF. Here the CDR3 DNA reads TGTGCCAGCAGCCTGAGGGGGGCCCAAGAAAAACTGTTTTTT.

The CDR3 here is CASSLPPEAFF. The DNA for the CDR3 is TGTGCCAGCAGTCTACCACCGGAAGCTTTCTTT. The chain uses TRBV6-5 and TRBJ1-1; the D is unclear. CDR1 is MNHEY and CDR2 is SVGAGI in the germline V gene. V was clipped by 5 bases and J by 8 bases, with 9 bases between them. This CDR3 is 11 amino acids long.

The CDR3 nucleotides are TGTGCCAGCAGCCCCGCGATGGGGAGCGGCGGGGAGCTGTTTTTT. It translates to CASSPAMGSGGELFF. This rearrangement joins TRBV7-9 to TRBJ2-2, with D possibly TRBD2 on 5 matching bases. CDR3 size: 15 residues. Trimming removed 5 bases from V and 7 bases from J, with 17 bases in between. CDR1 is SEHNR and CDR2 is FQNEAQ in the germline V gene (reference sequence).

The J gene is TRBJ1-5, the V gene TRBV2; no clear D gene. Germline CDR1 reads SNHLY; CDR2 reads FYNNEI. V shed 6 bases and J shed 2 bases, with 14 bases lying between them. This CDR3 spans 15 amino acids. CDR3 amino acids: CASSRAGTGNQPQHF. The CDR3 DNA follows: TGTGCCAGCAGCCGCGCCGGAACGGGCAATCAGCCCCAGCATTTT.

V is TRBV14 and J is TRBJ2-1; tentatively, D is TRBD2 (7 bases). Trimming stripped 0 bases from V and 14 bases from J, with 14 bases between. Germline V lookup: CDR1 SGHDN, CDR2 FVKESK. The CDR3 spans 13 residues. CDR3 sequence (DNA): TGTGCCAGCAGCCAAGATCGTAGGGAGGGGGAGTTCTTC. Encoded protein: CASSQDRREGEFF.

The gene calls are TRBV5-5 and TRBJ2-7; no definite D call. Germline V lookup: CDR1 SGHKS, CDR2 YYEKEE (reference sequence). The CDR3 length is 15 residues. V lost 0 bases to trimming and J lost 2 bases, with 12 bases between them. The CDR3 spells CASSLAFVATYEQYF. CDR3 in DNA: TGTGCCAGCAGCTTGGCCTTTGTGGCTACCTACGAGCAGTACTTC.

The chain uses TRBV19 and TRBJ2-5; 7 bases are shared with TRBD1. V shed 6 bases, J shed 1 base, and the junction held 11 bases outside the gene matches. The CDR3 loop spans 16 amino acids. Per the germline V gene, CDR1 is LNHDA and CDR2 is SQIVND (reference sequence). The CDR3 bases are TGTGCCAGTAGCACCTCGACAGGGCTCATCCAAGAGACCCAGTACTTC. Translated: CASSTSTGLIQETQYF.

The chain links TRBV4-2 to TRBJ2-3, with D maybe TRBD2 (5 bases). Trimming pared 0 bases from V and 5 bases from J, leaving 6 bases between. The germline gives CDR1 LGHNA, CDR2 YNFKEQ. The CDR3 runs to 13 residues. The CDR3 sequence is CASSQDREDTQYF. The CDR3, as DNA: TGTGCCAGCAGCCAAGATCGGGAAGATACGCAGTATTTT.

As regards this clone: Compared with germline, one end of the junction differs, possibly owing to a read error. This chain connects TRBV7-3 to TRBJ2-2; 10 nucleotides match TRBD2. The CDR3 is 20 residues long. Germline V gene lookup returns CDR1 SGHTA and CDR2 FQGTGA. The CDR3 DNA reads TGTGCCAGCAGTTTAACCCCGCCCACTGGACTAGCGGTGAACACCGGGGAGCTGTTTTTT. Its protein is CASSLTPPTGLAVNTGELFF.

V usage is TRBV28 and J usage is TRBJ2-1; no clear D gene. The CDR3 has 13 residues. Trimming pared 5 bases from V and 3 bases from J, leaving 8 bases between. From germline, CDR1 is MDHEN and CDR2 SYDVKM. CDR3 region: CASSPGRYNEQFF. The CDR3 coding sequence is TGTGCCAGCAGTCCCGGGCGCTACAATGAGCAGTTCTTC.

The chain is built from TRBV5-6 and TRBJ1-2; no definite D call. The CDR3 is made up of 13 amino acids. V shed 0 bases and J shed 8 bases, with 11 bases lying between them. CDR1 is SGHDT, CDR2 YYEEEE, per germline. The chain's CDR3 is CASSLVDIEGYTF. Written as DNA, the CDR3 is TGTGCCAGCAGCTTGGTCGACATAGAAGGCTACACCTTC.

This chain uses TRBV5-1 with TRBJ2-5; 7 nucleotides align to TRBD1. The CDR3 sequence is 14 residues long. J was trimmed by 5 bases and V by 4 bases; bases with no gene match: 8. Germline loops: CDR1 SGHRS, CDR2 YFSETQ. The CDR3 nucleotides read TGCGCCAGCAGCCTGACAGGGAGTGAGGAGACCCAGTACTTC. Amino acids: CASSLTGSEETQYF.

The rearrangement uses TRBV28 and TRBJ1-1; 7 bases align to TRBD1. Trimming at V came to 7 bases and at J to 1 base, leaving 6 bases not matched to a gene. The CDR3 runs to 14 residues. The germline V gene encodes CDR1 MDHEN and CDR2 SYDVKM. The CDR3 is CASTQGGTNTEAFF. CDR3 nucleotides: TGTGCCAGCACCCAAGGGGGCACGAACACTGAAGCTTTCTTT.

This chain links TRBV7-3 with TRBJ2-3; D is undetermined. CDR1 is SGHTA, CDR2 FQGTGA, per germline. Trimming stripped 4 bases from V and 10 bases from J, with 12 bases between. The CDR3 is 12 amino acids. The CDR3 region is CASSSGRPPQYF. Here the CDR3 DNA reads TGTGCCAGCAGCTCTGGACGGCCCCCGCAGTATTTT.

V gene TRBV5-5 combines with J gene TRBJ1-2; TRBD1 is a possible D gene (5 bases). Trimming cost V 0 bases and J 5 bases, with 11 bases left between them. The CDR3 has 14 amino acids. Germline CDR1 and CDR2: SGHKS and YYEKEE (reference sequence). The DNA for the CDR3 is TGTGCCAGCAGCTTGGGGGACGGGAAGTATGGCTACACCTTC. It encodes CASSLGDGKYGYTF.

This chain connects TRBV4-2 to TRBJ1-2, with a possible D match to TRBD1 (6 bases). V shed 0 bases and J shed 0 bases, with 14 bases lying between them. CDR3 length: 17 residues. The V gene's germline CDR1 is LGHNA and CDR2 YNFKEQ. The CDR3 spells CASSQDLSQGTNYGYTF. CDR3 DNA sequence: TGTGCCAGCAGCCAAGATCTTTCACAGGGAACTAACTATGGCTACACCTTC.

In DNA form, the CDR3 reads TGTGCCATCGGGGTGGGAGATACGCAGTATTTT. Translation gives CAIGVGDTQYF. V and J are TRBV10-3 and TRBJ2-3; no clear D. Germline loops: CDR1 ENHRY, CDR2 SYGVKD. This CDR3 is 11 amino acids long. V gave up 8 bases and J gave up 5 bases, with 8 bases separating them.

V gene TRBV7-9 combines with J gene TRBJ1-1; maybe TRBD1 (6 bases). V gave up 1 base and J gave up 5 bases, with 11 bases separating them. Germline V lookup: CDR1 SEHNR, CDR2 FQNEAQ (reference sequence). The CDR3 extends over 14 amino acids. The CDR3 region is CASSLDRVGTEAFF. For the CDR3, the DNA is TGTGCCAGCAGCTTAGACAGGGTTGGGACTGAAGCTTTCTTT.

This clone appeared once. The J gene is TRBJ2-5, the V gene TRBV9, with 8 bases that match TRBD2. With V trimmed by 2 bases and J by 5 bases, 5 bases remained unmatched. CDR1 and CDR2 from the germline V gene are SGDLS and YYNGEE. The CDR3 has 14 amino acids. The CDR3: CASSVSSGKETQYF. Here the CDR3 DNA reads TGTGCCAGCAGCGTTAGTAGCGGGAAGGAGACCCAGTACTTC.

The chain combines TRBV7-3 with TRBJ2-3, with D unresolved. CDR1 is SGHTA, CDR2 FQGTGA, per germline. This CDR3 region has 12 residues. V lost 2 bases and J 2 bases, leaving 2 bases between the germline ends. The CDR3 nucleotides are TGTGCCAGCAGCTTACCCACAGATACGCAGTATTTT. This sequence encodes CASSLPTDTQYF.